Listed below are T cell receptor beta chains from one sample, sequenced in a study of T cells in tuberculosis. TCRdb's table, derived via immunoSEQ multiplex PCR, lists solely in-frame clones and lacks some. The sample has about 33,000 clones, 87% seen once. Sequencing was performed on PBMCs, taken at tuberculosis diagnosis. The receptors shown here come from an adult with tuberculosis. Each CDR3 is given with its conserved first and last residue. A D gene is named only where the DNA matches it firmly.

V gene | D gene | CDR3 protein
TRBV12-5 | NA | CATKSEGTRSPTWGYEQYF
TRBV2 | TRBD1 | CASTDLTGDAEKLFF
TRBV4-2 | TRBD2 | CASSQKLAGTDEQFF
TRBV12-5 | NA | CASLGQSNEKLFF
TRBV5-1 | NA | CASSLSAGVQENTQYF
TRBV7-9 | NA | CASIPVVGTDTQYF
TRBV2 | NA | CASSYDSDNYGYTF
TRBV5-5 | TRBD2 | CASSLAGTLYNEQFF
TRBV19 | NA | CASSIDGRSEAFF
TRBV6-5 | NA | CASRADRGANVLTF
TRBV4-2 | TRBD2 | CASSQDSPSGFTDTQYF
TRBV11-3 | TRBD2 | CASSWTSGNEQYF
TRBV29-1 | TRBD1 | CSVGKGGGYTF
TRBV4-1 | TRBD1 | CASSQEGNRGDGYTF
TRBV18 | TRBD2 | CASSSLAGEGETQYF
TRBV4-3 | TRBD1 | CASSQGDSNTQYF
TRBV25-1 | TRBD1 | CASSETGGNEKLFF
TRBV6-6 | NA | CASSLTGLWNSPLHF
TRBV2 | TRBD1 | CASSEGTGNEKLFF
TRBV28 | NA | CASLLSGARTEAFF
TRBV9 | NA | CASSVVQSTDTQYF
TRBV6-5 | TRBD1 | CASSLDRLLYEQYF
TRBV6-5 | NA | CASSYGGKAGNTIYF
TRBV28 | TRBD1 | CASIQGGTEAFF
TRBV5-4 | NA | CASSPQGSDYGYTF
TRBV6-4 | NA | CASNPGQETQYF
TRBV2 | NA | CASTTEETQYF
TRBV7-8 | TRBD2 | CASSPRTRKTDTQYF
TRBV5-1 | TRBD1 | CASSLTRDRGAHEQYF
TRBV28 | NA | CASKTGTGVDTQYF
TRBV2 | TRBD2 | CASRREWHEQFF
TRBV27 | TRBD2 | CASYLRTSGNTGELFF
TRBV5-4 | TRBD2 | CASSLRLRGVDTQYF
TRBV4-2 | TRBD2 | CASSQEASGGATEQFF
TRBV5-8 | TRBD1 | CASSPTGDYGYTF
TRBV19 | TRBD1 | CAARQGRNTEAFF
TRBV11-2 | NA | CASSLLLENEKLFF
TRBV29-1 | NA | CSVGTTSGNTIYF
TRBV14 | TRBD2 | CASSQDKKLAGGPTIPNEQFF
TRBV5-6 | TRBD2 | CASSLGLADNNEQFF
TRBV5-4 | TRBD2 | CASSGGDGLLTGELFF
TRBV7-2 | NA | CASSLDAFQGETQYF
TRBV5-1 | TRBD1 | CASRPPGTANTEAFF
TRBV28 | TRBD1 | CASSGFLGRRPPGQGENQPQHF
TRBV4-1 | NA | CASSQVKGNYGYTF
TRBV4-1 | TRBD1 | CASSHGDRGYGNTIYF
TRBV28 | NA | CASSPGRGLGYTF
TRBV29-1 | NA | CSVEDQRPYYGYTF
TRBV5-5 | TRBD2 | CASSLGLAGGGTDTQYF
TRBV28 | TRBD2 | CASSSLAGGTGELFF
TRBV4-3 | NA | CASSQGLSDTQYF
TRBV30 | NA | CAWSSTRTAPAGYGYTF
TRBV15 | TRBD1 | CATSREIPGTGEETQYF
TRBV12-5 | TRBD2 | CASGLVRGRLTSGSPTDTQYF
TRBV18 | TRBD1 | CASSGQEYNEQFF